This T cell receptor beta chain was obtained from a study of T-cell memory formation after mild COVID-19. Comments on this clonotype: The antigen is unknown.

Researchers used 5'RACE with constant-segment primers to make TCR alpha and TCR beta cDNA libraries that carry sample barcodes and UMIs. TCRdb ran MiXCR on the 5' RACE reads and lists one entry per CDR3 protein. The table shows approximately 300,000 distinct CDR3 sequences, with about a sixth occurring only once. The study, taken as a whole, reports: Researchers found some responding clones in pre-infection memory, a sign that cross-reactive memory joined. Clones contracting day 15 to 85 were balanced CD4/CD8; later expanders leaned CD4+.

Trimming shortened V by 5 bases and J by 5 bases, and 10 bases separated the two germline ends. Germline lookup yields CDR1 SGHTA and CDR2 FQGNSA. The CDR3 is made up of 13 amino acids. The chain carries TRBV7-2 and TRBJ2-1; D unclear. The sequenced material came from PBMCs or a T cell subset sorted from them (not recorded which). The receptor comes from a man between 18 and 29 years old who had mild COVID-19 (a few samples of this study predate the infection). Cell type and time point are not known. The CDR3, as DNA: TGTGCCAGCAGCCGACGGGTTCACAATGAGCAGTTCTTC. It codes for CASSRRVHNEQFF.